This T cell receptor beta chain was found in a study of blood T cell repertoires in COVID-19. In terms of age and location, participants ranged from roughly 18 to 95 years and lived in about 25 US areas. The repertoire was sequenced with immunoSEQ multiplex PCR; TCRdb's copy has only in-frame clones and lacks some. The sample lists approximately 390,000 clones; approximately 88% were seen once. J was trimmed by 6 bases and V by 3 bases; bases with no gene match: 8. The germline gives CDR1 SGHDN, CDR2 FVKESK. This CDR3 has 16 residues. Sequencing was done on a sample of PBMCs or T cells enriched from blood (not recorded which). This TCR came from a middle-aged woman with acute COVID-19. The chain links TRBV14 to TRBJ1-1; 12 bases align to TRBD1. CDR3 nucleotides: TGTGCCAGCAGCCACGGGACAGGGGGCGGGGGAGCTGAAGCTTTCTTT. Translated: CASSHGTGGGGAEAFF.